Below are 5 T cell receptor beta chains sequenced from a single sample in a study of blood T cell repertoires in COVID-19 (TCRdb year 2020). The library was made by the immunoSEQ multiplex PCR assay. TCRdb mirrors the immuneACCESS table, restricted to in-frame sequences. Some clones are absent from its copies; in checked studies, under half trace to an unresolved V gene, and the reason for the others is unknown. The sample table lists about 230,000 clones, approximately 89% of them with a count of one. The top ten hold roughly 3.7% of the sample. The material sequenced was PBMCs or T cells enriched from blood (not recorded which). These receptors came from a woman aged 30 to 39 who had been exposed to COVID-19.

The V call is TRBV11-2, the J call TRBJ2-5; 10 bases agree with TRBD2. The germline V gene encodes CDR1 SGHAT and CDR2 FQNNGV. The V and J ends lost 3 bases and 2 bases, in that order; junction bases with no gene match: 9. This CDR3 spans 17 amino acids. The CDR3 coding sequence is TGTGCCAGCAGCTTTGGGATGGTAGCGGGAGGACAAGAGACCCAGTACTTC. This encodes CASSFGMVAGGQETQYF.

The chain carries TRBV5-1 and TRBJ1-6; TRBD1 aligns across 7 bases. This CDR3 spans 14 amino acids. Germline V CDR1 and CDR2: SGHRS, YFSETQ. After removal of 4 bases from V and 7 bases from J, the junction contained 5 bases not matched to a gene. The CDR3 sequence is CASSDGQVNSPLHF. In nucleotides, the CDR3 is TGCGCCAGCAGCGACGGACAGGTCAATTCACCCCTCCACTTT.

As concerns this clone: The same CDR3 arises from other DNA sequences in this sample as well. The chain employs TRBV5-1 and TRBJ2-5; 16 positions agree with TRBD2. The ends lost 4 bases at V and 4 bases at J; junction bases unmatched: 7. In germline, CDR1 is SGHRS, CDR2 YFSETQ. The CDR3 has 17 residues. Here the CDR3 reads CASSPGLAGGPGETQYF. CDR3 nucleotide sequence: TGCGCCAGCAGCCCGGGACTAGCGGGAGGGCCTGGAGAGACCCAGTACTTC.

The V call is TRBV18, the J call TRBJ1-1; TRBD1 might be the D (5 bases). V lost 3 bases to trimming and J lost 3 bases, with 17 bases between them. Per the germline V gene, CDR1 is KGHSH and CDR2 is LQKENI. This CDR3 comprises 16 residues. The DNA of the CDR3 is TGTGCCAGCTCACCCATGCTGACTCGGGGGGACACTGAAGCTTTCTTT. This gives the protein CASSPMLTRGDTEAFF.

V is TRBV3-1 (or the pseudogene TRBV3-2) and J is TRBJ1-3; 7 bases are shared with TRBD1. Germline V gene lookup returns CDR1 LGHDT and CDR2 YNNKEL (reference sequence). The CDR3 consists of 16 residues. Losses at the gene ends were 4 bases for V and 2 bases for J; bases not matched to a gene: 8. The CDR3 region is CASSRPQGHAGNTIYF. The CDR3 DNA is TGTGCCAGCAGCCGACCACAGGGGCATGCTGGAAACACCATATATTTT.